This T cell receptor (beta chain) was captured by sequencing in a study of blood T cells in healthy people across ages. Sample-barcoded 5' priming and a J-beta primer mix drove a second PCR of about 7 to 12 cycles. Every sample gave at least 3 million paired-end reads containing CDR3. TCRdb reanalysed the 5' RACE reads using MiXCR and keeps one entry per CDR3 protein. The sample holds approximately 2,000,000 distinct CDR3 sequences, 35% to 50% seen once. Sequenced material: blood. The source of this sequence is a human donor in good health.

CDR3 sequence (DNA): TGTGCCTGGACCGATTCACGACAGGGGAATGAAAAACTGTTTTTT. This encodes CAWTDSRQGNEKLFF. This chain uses TRBV30 with TRBJ1-4; TRBD1 agrees at 8 bases. This CDR3 has 15 residues. The V gene's germline CDR1 is GTSNPN and CDR2 SVGIG (reference sequence). J was trimmed by 5 bases and V by 4 bases; bases with no gene match: 9.